This passage covers 29 T cell receptor beta chains from one sample sequenced in a study of T cell responses to AZD1222 COVID-19 vaccine. Profiling relied on immunoSEQ multiplex PCR, and the TCRdb table lists in-frame clones only, not all of them. The sample yields about 82,000 clones, roughly 90% seen once. Here the sequenced sample was peripheral blood, taken on day 0 of AZD1222 vaccination. These receptors were obtained from an adult in good health.

The chain links TRBV18 to TRBJ1-4, with 8 positions matching TRBD1. V lost 6 bases to trimming and J lost 7 bases; unmatched junction nucleotides: 10. In germline, CDR1 is KGHSH, CDR2 LQKENI. The CDR3 length is 15 residues. CDR3: CASSPGQGGGEKLFF. DNA of the CDR3: TGTGCCAGCTCCCCCGGACAGGGAGGTGGTGAAAAACTGTTTTTT.

This clone has just one count. V gene TRBV14 combines with J gene TRBJ2-6, with 9 bases matching TRBD1. Germline trimming cut 4 bases from V and 0 bases from J; bases unmatched to any gene: 1. Germline V gene sequence: CDR1 SGHDN, CDR2 FVKESK. This CDR3 is 16 amino acids long. CDR3 sequence (DNA): TGTGCCAGCAGCCGGGACAGGGACTCTGGGGCCAACGTCCTGACTTTC. It yields the protein CASSRDRDSGANVLTF.

CDR3 residues: CACGRETQYF. The CDR3 DNA is TGTGCCTGCGGGAGGGAGACCCAGTACTTC. This sequence joins TRBV30 and TRBJ2-5; 7 bases are a match to TRBD2. The CDR3 extends over 10 amino acids. Trimming took 6 bases from V and 5 from J; bases not matched to a gene: 0. Germline V CDR1 and CDR2: GTSNPN, SVGIG (reference sequence).

The chain uses TRBV2 and TRBJ2-7; D not resolved. The CDR3 has 13 residues. Trimming removed 2 bases from V and 3 bases from J, with 8 bases in between. The germline gives CDR1 SNHLY, CDR2 FYNNEI. CDR3 in amino acids: CASSELSGYEQYF. Written as DNA, the CDR3 is TGTGCCAGCAGTGAACTATCAGGCTACGAGCAGTACTTC. The entire variable domain, with the rest obtained from reference TRBV2 and TRBJ2-7, is as follows: EPEVTQTPSHQVTQMGQEVILRCVPISNHLYFYWYRQILGQKVEFLVSFYNNEISEKSEIFDDQFSVERPDGSNFTLKIRSTKLEDSAMYFCASSELSGYEQYFGPGTRLTVT.

The V call is TRBV7-2, the J call TRBJ2-1; D gene unclear. The CDR3 is 14 residues long. V dropped 1 base and J dropped 2 bases, with 6 bases sitting between them. Germline V gives CDR1 SGHTA, CDR2 FQGNSA. CDR3 DNA: TGTGCCAGCAGCTTAGACGTAACCTACAATGAGCAGTTCTTC. Amino acid sequence: CASSLDVTYNEQFF.

The J gene is TRBJ1-6, the V gene TRBV5-1; D possibly corresponds to TRBD1 (5 bases). The CDR3 sequence is 15 residues long. Trimming pared 6 bases from V and 9 bases from J, leaving 19 bases between. CDR1 is SGHRS and CDR2 is YFSETQ in the germline V gene. The DNA for the CDR3 is TGCGCCAGCAAACTCAATACAGGAGGAAGTTCACCCCTCCACTTT. The encoded protein is CASKLNTGGSSPLHF.

The chain employs TRBV7-9 and TRBJ1-4, with D maybe TRBD1 (5 bases). Trimming cost V 1 base and J 5 bases, with 14 bases left between them. Germline V gene sequence: CDR1 SEHNR, CDR2 FQNEAQ (reference sequence). The CDR3 runs 16 residues. The CDR3 region is CASSLVGAGSNEKLFF. As DNA, the CDR3 is TGTGCCAGCAGCTTAGTCGGGGCAGGGTCGAATGAAAAACTGTTTTTT.

The chain links TRBV19 to TRBJ1-5, with D possibly matching TRBD1 (5 bases). V was shortened by 7 bases and J by 4 bases, with 20 bases between the two germline ends. The CDR3 has 16 amino acids. CDR1 and CDR2 from the germline V gene are LNHDA and SQIVND (reference sequence). This CDR3 is CASTRAGTGDNQPQHF. CDR3 nucleotide sequence: TGTGCCAGTACCCGGGCCGGGACGGGAGATAATCAGCCCCAGCATTTT.

The chain employs TRBV5-6 and TRBJ1-6; the D is unclear. The CDR3 consists of 14 residues. Germline V gene data show CDR1 as SGHDT and CDR2 as YYEEEE. Trimming pared 1 base from V and 7 bases from J, leaving 9 bases between. This CDR3 reads CASSLKAKNSPLHF. In DNA, the CDR3 is TGTGCCAGCAGCTTGAAGGCCAAAAATTCACCCCTCCACTTT. Full variable domain (missing parts from reference TRBV5-6 and TRBJ1-6): DAGVTQSPTHLIKTRGQQVTLRCSPKSGHDTVSWYQQALGQGPQFIFQYYEEEERQRGNFPDRFSGHQFPNYSSELNVNALLLGDSALYLCASSLKAKNSPLHFGNGTRLTVT.

The chain joins TRBV7-9 to TRBJ2-1; D is possibly TRBD1 (7 bases). The CDR3 is made up of 19 amino acids. Deletions cut 5 bases from V and 0 bases from J, with 23 bases between. The germline CDR1 and CDR2 sequences are SEHNR and FQNEAQ (reference sequence). In nucleotides, the CDR3 is TGTGCCAGCAGCCGAGCGGGTGGGGACAGTTTCTCCTCCTACAATGAGCAGTTCTTC. The encoded protein is CASSRAGGDSFSSYNEQFF.

As for this clone: This CDR3 fails to terminate in the conserved phenylalanine or tryptophan, so it likely reflects a read error. The DNA is left out, because the CDR3 cannot be placed on it with certainty; the CDR3 is given as TCRdb lists it. The V call is TRBV4-1, the J call TRBJ1-5; the table's D call, TRBD1, has no DNA check behind it. The CDR3 numbers 13 amino acids, ends counted. The V gene's germline CDR1 is MGHRA and CDR2 YSYEKL. The CDR3 reads CASSQLAGTWPQA.

The chain is built from TRBV19 and TRBJ1-1; 10 bases line up with TRBD1. This CDR3 comprises 18 residues. The germline gives CDR1 LNHDA, CDR2 SQIVND (reference sequence). V dropped 3 bases and J dropped 0; count of bases not matched to a gene: 10. The chain's CDR3 is CASSMGIGDRGMNTEAFF. The CDR3, as DNA: TGTGCCAGTAGTATGGGGATTGGGGACAGGGGTATGAACACTGAAGCTTTCTTT.

This clone showed up just once. CDR3 DNA sequence: TGTGCCAGCAGCTCACAGGGAAACTATGGCTACACCTTC. As protein: CASSSQGNYGYTF. V gene TRBV6-2 or TRBV6-3 combines with J gene TRBJ1-2; the D gene is possibly TRBD1 (6 bases). Germline V gene sequence: CDR1 MNHEY, CDR2 SVGEGT. This CDR3 region has 13 residues. The ends were cut back, 6 bases at V and 2 bases at J, with 10 bases in the middle.

V gene TRBV7-2 combines with J gene TRBJ1-4, with D uncertain. Germline CDR1 and CDR2: SGHTA and FQGNSA. The V end was cut by 5 bases, the J end by 4 bases, with 5 bases between. This CDR3 is built from 12 residues. The CDR3 reads CASSLFNEKLFF. The DNA for the CDR3 is TGTGCCAGCAGCCTCTTTAATGAAAAACTGTTTTTT.

The V gene is TRBV19, the J gene TRBJ2-5; TRBD2 matches at 13 bases. Trimming cost V 4 bases and J 5 bases; bases outside gene matches: 4. This CDR3 region has 15 residues. The germline V gene encodes CDR1 LNHDA and CDR2 SQIVND (reference sequence). The CDR3 reads CASSTGTSGVETQYF. The CDR3 nucleotides read TGTGCCAGTAGTACTGGGACTAGCGGGGTTGAGACCCAGTACTTC.

This chain joins TRBV12-3 or TRBV12-4 and TRBJ1-2, with 7 bases identical to TRBD1. The length of the CDR3 is 12 residues. After removal of 5 bases from V and 7 bases from J, the junction contained 4 bases not matched to a gene. The CDR3 sequence is CASSDRATGYTF. CDR3 sequence (DNA): TGTGCCAGCAGTGACAGGGCCACTGGCTACACCTTC.

J is TRBJ2-7 and V is TRBV5-6, with D uncertain. CDR3 length: 15 residues. V was pared by 0 bases and J by 2 bases, with 12 bases between. CDR1 and CDR2 (germline): SGHDT, YYEEEE. Written as DNA, the CDR3 is TGTGCCAGCAGCTTGGCTCTCCGAGGAACCTACGAGCAGTACTTC. Translated: CASSLALRGTYEQYF.

V gene TRBV2 combines with J gene TRBJ1-2; 9 nucleotides align to TRBD1. The CDR3 consists of 16 residues. Germline V gene sequence: CDR1 SNHLY, CDR2 FYNNEI. V shed 2 bases, J shed 2 bases, and the junction held 6 bases outside the gene matches. This chain's CDR3 is CASSEWGTGLNYGYTF. In DNA form, the CDR3 reads TGTGCCAGCAGTGAATGGGGGACAGGGCTAAACTATGGCTACACCTTC.

The rearrangement joins TRBV18 to TRBJ1-2; a possible D gene is TRBD1 (5 bases). The germline V gene has CDR1 KGHSH and CDR2 LQKENI. The CDR3 sequence is 13 residues long. V gave up 3 bases and J gave up 8 bases, with 13 bases separating them. CDR3 nucleotide sequence: TGTGCCAGCTCACCCGAGACCGACAGCGGCTACACCTTC. It is translated as CASSPETDSGYTF.

In this sample, this clone turned up a few times. The chain combines TRBV4-2 with TRBJ2-7, with a possible D match to TRBD2 (5 bases). CDR1 is LGHNA, CDR2 YNFKEQ, per germline. Trimming removed 4 bases at V and 7 bases at J, with 14 bases between. The CDR3 sequence is 13 residues long. CDR3 DNA: TGTGCCAGCAGCCCTAATCTAGCACGGGAGCAGTACTTC. Protein sequence: CASSPNLAREQYF.

CDR3: CASSTGQAGNTIYF. The CDR3 region has the DNA TGTGCCAGCAGCACCGGACAGGCTGGAAACACCATATATTTT. This sequence joins TRBV5-6 and TRBJ1-3, with TRBD1 matching over 7 bases. V lost 4 bases to trimming and J lost 2 bases; unmatched junction nucleotides: 3. The CDR3 has 14 residues. Germline CDR1 SGHDT, CDR2 YYEEEE.

The CDR3 DNA follows: TGTGCCAGCAGCCTGCAGCGGGGGGGAAGCACAGATACGCAGTATTTT. Amino acids: CASSLQRGGSTDTQYF. This chain connects TRBV5-4 to TRBJ2-3; 10 bases are shared with TRBD2. The ends lost 4 bases at V and 0 bases at J; junction bases unmatched: 5. CDR1 is SGHNT and CDR2 is YYREEE in the germline V gene (reference sequence). The CDR3 contains 16 residues.

The chain couples TRBV5-1 to TRBJ1-6; possibly TRBD1 for D (6 bases). Germline V CDR1 and CDR2: SGHRS, YFSETQ. The CDR3 length is 15 residues. V was clipped by 0 bases and J by 7 bases, with 11 bases between them. This CDR3 is CASSLEQGGNSPLHF. The CDR3, as DNA: TGCGCCAGCAGCTTGGAACAGGGAGGGAATTCACCCCTCCACTTT.

This sequence joins TRBV27 and TRBJ2-7; 9 bases align to TRBD1. Germline V lookup: CDR1 MNHEY, CDR2 SMNVEV (reference sequence). J gave up 11 bases and V 5 bases, and 10 bases lay outside the gene matches. The CDR3 extends over 13 amino acids. This CDR3 is CASSVRDRESEYF. CDR3 sequence (DNA): TGTGCCAGCAGTGTCCGGGACAGGGAGTCGGAGTACTTC.

The chain recombines TRBV6-5 with TRBJ2-7; no firm D call. The germline V and J ends were trimmed by 6 bases and 4 bases, with 16 bases remaining between them. The CDR3 spans 14 residues. Germline lookup yields CDR1 MNHEY and CDR2 SVGAGI. The CDR3 DNA reads as TGTGCCAGCAGGGGGTTTTTTTCCGGGTACGAGCAGTACTTC. It is translated as CASRGFFSGYEQYF.

The V gene is TRBV6-5, the J gene TRBJ2-2, with a tentative D call TRBD1 (6 bases). The CDR3 runs 14 residues. In germline, CDR1 is MNHEY, CDR2 SVGAGI. The V and J ends lost 6 bases and 4 bases respectively, with 12 bases between them. For the CDR3, the DNA is TGTGCCAGCAGAGACAGGCAAACCACCGGGGAGCTGTTTTTT. Protein: CASRDRQTTGELFF.

The chain recombines TRBV28 with TRBJ1-2, with 10 bases fitting TRBD1. V was clipped by 4 bases and J by 1 base; unmatched bases: 12. There are 18 residues in the CDR3. The germline gives CDR1 MDHEN, CDR2 SYDVKM. CDR3 protein: CASSSITGTGAINYGYTF. The CDR3 nucleotides are TGTGCCAGCAGTTCAATTACCGGGACAGGGGCGATTAACTATGGCTACACCTTC.

V gene TRBV18 combines with J gene TRBJ2-2; D may be TRBD1 or TRBD2 (5 bases each). Trimming took off 3 bases at V and 2 bases at J, with 13 bases between the two ends. Germline-derived CDR1 and CDR2 are KGHSH and LQKENI. CDR3 size: 16 residues. The CDR3 sequence is CASSPGTASNTGELFF. CDR3 sequence (DNA): TGTGCCAGCTCACCCGGGACCGCCTCTAACACCGGGGAGCTGTTTTTT.

This rearrangement joins TRBV9 to TRBJ1-1; 10 nucleotides align to TRBD1. Looked up from germline, CDR1 is SGDLS and CDR2 is YYNGEE. Unmatched junction bases numbered 1, after V lost 0 bases and J lost 5 bases. The CDR3 has 14 residues. CDR3 bases: TGTGCCAGCAGCGTAGCGGGACAGGGGACTGAAGCTTTCTTT. This sequence encodes CASSVAGQGTEAFF. The full variable domain, with the rest looked up from reference TRBV9 and TRBJ1-1, is DSGVTQTPKHLITATGQRVTLRCSPRSGDLSVYWYQQSLDQGLQFLIQYYNGEERAKGNILERFSAQQFPDLHSELNLSSLELGDSALYFCASSVAGQGTEAFFGQGTRLTVV.